Each of the 7 T cell receptor beta chains below was sequenced from the same sample in a study of T cells expressing NK-cell markers. Each CDR3 protein gets one entry in TCRdb, which reprocessed the 5' RACE reads and gives no DNA. The listing records over 100,000 distinct CDR3 sequences. The source material was blood T cells: a sorted CD56 or NKG2C T cell subset, CD4+ or CD8+ T cells, or bulk PBMC T cells (not recorded which). The receptor source for this set is a woman between 18 and 75 years old in good health.

The chain uses TRBV7-2 and TRBJ1-2; TCRdb lists TRBD1, though no DNA is available to test this call. CDR3 length equals 12 residues. Germline V CDR1 and CDR2: SGHTA, FQGNSA. The CDR3 reads CATPWGGYGYTF.

The chain uses TRBV7-6 and TRBJ1-2; there is no DNA to check the TCRdb D call of TRBD1. CDR3 length: 14 amino acids. The germline V gene encodes CDR1 SGHVS and CDR2 FNYEAQ. CDR3 protein: CASSSGTAPYGYTF. Together with reference TRBV7-6 and TRBJ1-2, the CDR3 gives the full variable domain: GAGVSQSPRYKVTKRGQDVALRCDPISGHVSLYWYRQALGQGPEFLTYFNYEAQQDKSGLPNDRFSAERPEGSISTLTIQRTEQRDSAMYRCASSSGTAPYGYTFGSGTRLTVV.

The genes are TRBV12-3 or TRBV12-4 and TRBJ1-4; lacking DNA, the TRBD1 call made by TCRdb goes unchecked. The CDR3 is 12 residues long. CDR3 residues: CASSPGPEKLFF.

This CDR3 is CSDLQGGTEAFF. V usage is TRBV29-1 and J usage is TRBJ1-1; TCRdb calls TRBD1, which cannot be checked without DNA. The CDR3 runs to 12 residues. From germline, CDR1 is SQVTM and CDR2 ANQGSEA.

The gene calls are TRBV12-3 or TRBV12-4 and TRBJ2-1; the TRBD2 assignment by TCRdb is unverifiable without DNA. CDR3 length: 16 amino acids. CDR3 in amino acids: CASSPGLAGGHNEQFF.

The CDR3 protein is CASSPPTVGEAFF. The rearrangement joins TRBV18 to TRBJ1-1. The germline V gene has CDR1 KGHSH and CDR2 LQKENI. The CDR3 runs to 13 residues.

The chain couples TRBV5-4 to TRBJ2-3. The germline CDR1 and CDR2 sequences are SGHNT and YYREEE (reference sequence). This CDR3 region has 13 residues. CDR3 sequence: CASSFMGSDTQYF.